Listed here are 14 T cell receptor beta chains from one sample, sequenced in a study of cytotoxic CD8 clonotypes in ibrutinib-treated CLL. Sequencing was performed with immunoSEQ multiplex PCR; in TCRdb, only in-frame clones are kept and a portion is missing. The data hold around 24,000 clones, with approximately 80% observed a single time. The specimen was PBMCs, collected before ibrutinib treatment. These receptors were obtained from a human donor with chronic lymphocytic leukemia.

The chain has TRBV7-8 and TRBJ2-7, with 8 nucleotides matching TRBD2. The germline gives CDR1 SGHVS, CDR2 FQNEAQ. The CDR3 runs 14 residues. Unmatched junction bases numbered 5, after V lost 5 bases and J lost 2 bases. In DNA, the CDR3 is TGTGCCAGCAGCCTCGTAGCGGGACCCTACGAGCAGTACTTC. It is translated as CASSLVAGPYEQYF. Full variable domain (outside the CDR3, taken from reference TRBV7-8 and TRBJ2-7): GAGVSQSPRYKVAKRGQDVALRCDPISGHVSLFWYQQALGQGPEFLTYFQNEAQLDKSGLPSDRFFAERPEGSVSTLKIQRTQQEDSAVYLCASSLVAGPYEQYFGPGTRLTVT.

J is TRBJ1-5 and V is TRBV15; D is unclear. This CDR3 has 13 residues. Trimming removed 9 bases at V and 6 bases at J, with 15 bases between. Per the germline V gene, CDR1 is LNHNV and CDR2 is YYDKDF (reference sequence). The CDR3: CATRADLSQPQHF. CDR3 sequence (DNA): TGTGCCACTAGAGCGGATCTCAGTCAGCCCCAGCATTTT.

This sequence joins TRBV21-1 and TRBJ2-1; the table's D call of TRBD2 was not tested on the DNA. TRBV21-1 is marked as a pseudogene. This CDR3 has 15 amino acids. Written as DNA, the CDR3 is TGTGCCAGCAGCAAAGGAACTAGCGGGATCAATGAGCAGTTCTTC. Protein: CASSKGTSGINEQFF.

The chain recombines TRBV6-4 with TRBJ2-7; D is possibly TRBD1 (5 bases). The CDR3 totals 18 residues. Germline-derived CDR1 and CDR2 are MRHNA and SNTAGT. V was clipped by 3 bases and J by 6 bases, with 27 bases between them. This CDR3 reads CASSETQVGVVIAGEQYF. The CDR3 region has the DNA TGTGCCAGCAGTGAGACACAGGTAGGTGTTGTGATTGCAGGCGAGCAGTACTTC.

This clone was seen once. The V call is TRBV30, the J call TRBJ2-7, with a weak D call TRBD1 (6 bases). Germline CDR1 reads GTSNPN; CDR2 reads SVGIG (reference sequence). V shed 2 bases and J shed 0 bases, with 14 bases lying between them. The CDR3 sequence is 15 residues long. DNA of the CDR3: TGTGCCTGGAGTCCCATCGGACAGAGCTCCTACGAGCAGTACTTC. Translating it yields CAWSPIGQSSYEQYF.

This sequence joins TRBV10-1 and TRBJ2-2; D may be TRBD2 (5 bases). CDR1 is WNHNN, CDR2 SYGVQD, per germline (reference sequence). The germline V and J ends were trimmed by 5 bases and 10 bases, with 14 bases remaining between them. This CDR3 has 13 residues. The CDR3 nucleotides are TGCGCCAGCAGTTTTAACGGAGGCATGGAGCTGTTTTTT. This translates into CASSFNGGMELFF.

The chain couples TRBV7-9 to TRBJ1-6; 7 positions agree with TRBD1. Per the germline V gene, CDR1 is SEHNR and CDR2 is FQNEAQ (reference sequence). The ends lost 4 bases at V and 3 bases at J; junction bases unmatched: 3. CDR3 length equals 15 residues. CDR3 in amino acids: CASSSGQVYNSPLHF. For the CDR3, the DNA is TGTGCCAGCAGCTCTGGACAGGTCTATAATTCACCCCTCCACTTT.

The chain links TRBV5-1 to TRBJ2-2, with 14 bases identical to TRBD2. The CDR3 totals 19 residues. The V gene end was trimmed by 0 bases and the J gene end by 5 bases; junction bases not matched to a gene: 9. Germline CDR1 is SGHRS and CDR2 is YFSETQ. The CDR3 loop reads CASSLDGLAGGIGTGELFF. In DNA form, the CDR3 reads TGCGCCAGCAGCTTGGACGGACTAGCGGGAGGTATAGGGACCGGGGAGCTGTTTTTT.

The rearrangement links TRBV7-2 to TRBJ2-3; D is ambiguous. Trimming took off 5 bases at V and 2 bases at J, with 17 bases between the two ends. This CDR3 is built from 16 residues. The germline V gene encodes CDR1 SGHTA and CDR2 FQGNSA. The CDR3 spells CASSPLRLPDTDTQYF. The CDR3 DNA reads as TGTGCCAGCAGCCCTCTGCGTCTCCCCGACACAGATACGCAGTATTTT.

In its sample, this clone was seen a few times. The chain links TRBV7-9 to TRBJ2-7; unclear D gene. The V gene lost 5 bases and the J gene lost 3 bases, with 5 bases spanning the gap. The length of the CDR3 is 11 residues. CDR1 and CDR2 (germline): SEHNR, FQNEAQ (reference sequence). DNA of the CDR3: TGTGCCAGCAGCACATACTACGAGCAGTACTTC. Residues: CASSTYYEQYF.

The gene calls are TRBV30 and TRBJ1-4; maybe TRBD1 (5 bases). Germline V gene sequence: CDR1 GTSNPN, CDR2 SVGIG (reference sequence). Trimming left V 3 bases short and J 7 bases short, with 12 bases between. CDR3 length equals 13 residues. The CDR3 DNA follows: TGTGCCTGGAGCCGGGGGGGTAGTGAAAAACTGTTTTTT. Its translation is CAWSRGGSEKLFF.

The chain joins TRBV7-8 to TRBJ1-5; tentative D call: TRBD1 (5 bases). This CDR3 comprises 15 residues. CDR1 SGHVS and CDR2 FQNEAQ come from the germline V gene. Trimming shortened V by 5 bases and J by 0 bases, and 11 bases separated the two germline ends. CDR3 protein: CASSPGRHSNQPQHF. The DNA of the CDR3 is TGTGCCAGCAGCCCAGGGAGACATAGCAATCAGCCCCAGCATTTT. Drawing the rest from reference TRBV7-8 and TRBJ1-5, the complete variable domain is GAGVSQSPRYKVAKRGQDVALRCDPISGHVSLFWYQQALGQGPEFLTYFQNEAQLDKSGLPSDRFFAERPEGSVSTLKIQRTQQEDSAVYLCASSPGRHSNQPQHFGDGTRLSIL.

The CDR3 is CAISESRPPGNTIYF. The DNA of the CDR3 is TGTGCCATCAGTGAGTCTAGGCCCCCTGGAAACACCATATATTTT. The chain employs TRBV10-3 and TRBJ1-3; D not certain. CDR1 is ENHRY and CDR2 is SYGVKD in the germline V gene. The V end lost 0 bases, the J end lost 2 bases, and 8 bases lay between the germline ends. The CDR3 sequence is 15 residues long.

CDR3 coding DNA: TGTGCCAGCAGTCGGGGGTACTACGAGCAGTACTTC. Protein: CASSRGYYEQYF. The chain couples TRBV28 to TRBJ2-7; a possible D gene is TRBD2 (6 bases). Between the trimmed V and J ends, which lost 5 bases and 3 bases, there was a span of 8 bases. The CDR3 loop spans 12 amino acids. The V gene's germline CDR1 is MDHEN and CDR2 SYDVKM.